A single sample is the source of the 21 T cell receptor beta chains below, sequenced in a study of blood T cell repertoires in COVID-19. Generated by immunoSEQ multiplex PCR, the TCRdb table keeps only in-frame clones and is missing some. The repertoire holds 150,000 to 200,000 clones, with 80% as singletons. The sequencing sample was made of PBMCs or T cells enriched from blood (not recorded which). These receptors all come from a middle-aged man who had recovered from COVID-19.

This clone occurred a few times. The V gene is TRBV27, the J gene TRBJ1-3; TRBD1 aligns across 7 bases. The junction had 10 bases not matched to a gene; V was cut back by 8 bases and J by 0 bases. The CDR3 runs 16 residues. CDR1 is MNHEY and CDR2 is SMNVEV in the germline V gene (reference sequence). The chain's CDR3 is CASAPGQLLSGNTIYF. In DNA, the CDR3 is TGTGCCAGCGCGCCGGGACAGCTGCTCTCTGGAAACACCATATATTTT.

The chain is built from TRBV6-1 and TRBJ1-2; 7 bases are a match to TRBD1. Germline V gene sequence: CDR1 MNHNS, CDR2 SASEGT. After removal of 3 bases from V and 7 bases from J, the junction contained 11 bases not matched to a gene. This CDR3 region has 15 residues. The CDR3 bases are TGTGCCAGCAGTGATCCGGGCAGGGGGATCGGTGGCTACACCTTC. It specifies CASSDPGRGIGGYTF.

The J gene is TRBJ2-5, the V gene TRBV9; perhaps TRBD2 as D (6 bases). The CDR3 sequence is 14 residues long. CDR1 and CDR2 from the germline V gene are SGDLS and YYNGEE. V shed 2 bases and J shed 4 bases, with 12 bases lying between them. The CDR3 loop reads CASSVRGIGETQYF. Here the CDR3 DNA reads TGTGCCAGCAGCGTCCGGGGGATCGGAGAGACCCAGTACTTC.

The chain employs TRBV5-1 and TRBJ2-1; 10 bases are shared with TRBD1. Germline-derived CDR1 and CDR2 are SGHRS and YFSETQ. This CDR3 has 14 amino acids. After removal of 5 bases from V and 5 bases from J, the junction contained 4 bases not matched to a gene. For the CDR3, the DNA is TGCGCCAGCAGGACAGGGGGCTCGCACAATGAGCAGTTCTTC. Amino acid sequence: CASRTGGSHNEQFF. The entire variable domain, with the rest obtained from reference TRBV5-1 and TRBJ2-1, is as follows: KAGVTQTPRYLIKTRGQQVTLSCSPISGHRSVSWYQQTPGQGLQFLFEYFSETQRNKGNFPGRFSGRQFSNSRSEMNVSTLELGDSALYLCASRTGGSHNEQFFGPGTRLTVL.

This clone was observed a handful of times. This chain links TRBV5-1 with TRBJ2-1; D gene ambiguous. V gave up 5 bases and J gave up 0 bases, with 12 bases separating them. Per the germline V gene, CDR1 is SGHRS and CDR2 is YFSETQ. This CDR3 region has 15 residues. The CDR3 region is CASRYPESSYNEQFF. The CDR3 DNA follows: TGCGCCAGCAGGTACCCCGAGAGCTCCTACAATGAGCAGTTCTTC.

For the CDR3, the DNA is TGTGCCAGCAGTTACCTCCGCAGGGAAGGCTATGGCTACACCTTC. This sequence encodes CASSYLRREGYGYTF. This chain connects TRBV6-5 to TRBJ1-2; D possibly corresponds to TRBD1 (5 bases). CDR3 length: 15 residues. Per the germline V gene, CDR1 is MNHEY and CDR2 is SVGAGI. The germline V and J ends were trimmed by 2 bases and 4 bases, with 14 bases remaining between them.

This chain connects TRBV3-1 (or the pseudogene TRBV3-2) to TRBJ1-2; D is possibly TRBD1 (6 bases). CDR3 length: 16 residues. Germline CDR1 reads LGHDT; CDR2 reads YNNKEL (reference sequence). V lost 1 base and J lost 3, with 15 bases in between. The CDR3 region is CASSQVPTGTDYGYTF. The CDR3 coding sequence is TGTGCCAGCAGCCAAGTCCCTACAGGGACGGACTATGGCTACACCTTC.

This clone was picked up a small number of times. The chain uses TRBV30 and TRBJ2-5; weak D call: TRBD2 (6 bases). CDR3 length: 14 residues. Between the trimmed V and J ends, which lost 5 bases and 4 bases, there was a span of 17 bases. CDR1 and CDR2 from the germline V gene are GTSNPN and SVGIG (reference sequence). CDR3 DNA: TGTGCCTGGGTACTTGGCGCTAGCGCAGAGACCCAGTACTTC. Protein sequence: CAWVLGASAETQYF.

The rearrangement links TRBV30 to TRBJ1-2; TRBD1 matches at 9 bases. V lost 0 bases, J lost 8 bases, and 7 bases stayed unmatched. CDR1 and CDR2 (germline): GTSNPN, SVGIG (reference sequence). This CDR3 has 14 residues. The CDR3 here is CAWSVLVTGGGYTF. CDR3 coding DNA: TGTGCCTGGAGTGTACTGGTGACAGGGGGGGGCTACACCTTC.

The V call is TRBV29-1, the J call TRBJ2-5; 10 nucleotides agree with TRBD1. The germline CDR1 and CDR2 sequences are SQVTM and ANQGSEA. This CDR3 comprises 12 residues. V dropped 8 bases and J dropped 5; count of bases not matched to a gene: 5. The CDR3, as DNA: TGCAGCACCGGGGACAGGGGCGAGACCCAGTACTTC. Its translation: CSTGDRGETQYF.

The rearrangement uses TRBV24-1 and TRBJ2-3; D is undetermined. The V gene's germline CDR1 is KGHDR and CDR2 SFDVKD. The CDR3 runs to 15 residues. V lost 3 bases and J lost 2, with 11 bases in between. In DNA form, the CDR3 reads TGTGCCACCAGTGATGAAGCCGGGTCCACAGATACGCAGTATTTT. Residues: CATSDEAGSTDTQYF.

The V and J genes are TRBV7-8 and TRBJ1-2; 8 bases fit TRBD1. CDR3 size: 15 residues. Trimming at V came to 4 bases and at J to 4 bases, leaving 8 bases not matched to a gene. The germline V gene encodes CDR1 SGHVS and CDR2 FQNEAQ. CDR3 amino acids: CASSSGTDRGYGYTF. The CDR3, as DNA: TGTGCCAGCAGCTCTGGGACCGACAGGGGCTATGGCTACACCTTC.

The rearrangement joins TRBV5-6 to TRBJ1-2; D remains ambiguous. V dropped 0 bases and J dropped 5 bases, with 8 bases sitting between them. This CDR3 contains 13 residues. In germline, CDR1 is SGHDT, CDR2 YYEEEE. The CDR3 protein is CASSLGHPYGYTF. CDR3 bases: TGTGCCAGCAGCTTGGGGCACCCTTATGGCTACACCTTC.

The V and J genes are TRBV13 and TRBJ2-5; 11 nucleotides line up with TRBD2. CDR1 PRHDT and CDR2 FYEKMQ come from the germline V gene (reference sequence). The V segment lost 5 bases and the J segment 0 bases; nucleotides outside the gene matches: 5. This CDR3 is 16 amino acids long. The CDR3 protein is CASSKGLAEYQETQYF. The DNA for the CDR3 is TGTGCCAGCAGCAAGGGACTAGCGGAGTACCAAGAGACCCAGTACTTC.

The rearrangement links TRBV2 to TRBJ2-2, with D possibly matching TRBD1 (5 bases). Germline assignment: CDR1 SNHLY and CDR2 FYNNEI. The length of the CDR3 is 15 residues. Trimming took off 7 bases at V and 5 bases at J, with 17 bases between the two ends. As DNA, the CDR3 is TGTGCCAGCACGTATGGGGCGGTCGCGACCGGGGAGCTGTTTTTT. Its protein product is CASTYGAVATGELFF.

The chain is built from TRBV7-9 and TRBJ1-2; no clear D. V lost 3 bases and J 0 bases, leaving 8 bases between the germline ends. The germline CDR1 and CDR2 sequences are SEHNR and FQNEAQ (reference sequence). The CDR3 totals 14 residues. DNA of the CDR3: TGTGCCAGCAGCTTGACCGACTCTAACTATGGCTACACCTTC. The encoded protein is CASSLTDSNYGYTF.

The V gene is TRBV5-5, the J gene TRBJ1-1; a possible D gene is TRBD1 (5 bases). Germline CDR1 is SGHKS and CDR2 is YYEKEE (reference sequence). V lost 4 bases to trimming and J lost 1 base, with 11 bases between them. This CDR3 is built from 14 residues. The CDR3 bases are TGTGCCAGCAGCGTCCAGGGAGGGAACACTGAAGCTTTCTTT. Translated, it gives CASSVQGGNTEAFF.

This clone was seen once. The chain links TRBV24-1 to TRBJ2-5; TRBD2 agrees at 7 bases. The CDR3 contains 18 residues. The V segment lost 9 bases and the J segment 1 base; nucleotides outside the gene matches: 19. Germline V gives CDR1 KGHDR, CDR2 SFDVKD. The CDR3 reads CATSKSGALRGFQETQYF. Written as DNA, the CDR3 is TGTGCCACCTCTAAGAGTGGGGCCTTGCGGGGGTTCCAAGAGACCCAGTACTTC.

The rearrangement links TRBV13 to TRBJ1-1; D is possibly TRBD1 (6 bases). The CDR3 length is 15 residues. With 5 bases removed from V and 4 bases from J, the gap between germline ends came to 17 bases. CDR1 PRHDT and CDR2 FYEKMQ come from the germline V gene (reference sequence). The CDR3 protein is CASSQDTGTTTEAFF. The CDR3 DNA reads TGTGCCAGCAGCCAAGATACCGGGACAACCACTGAAGCTTTCTTT.

This clone appeared a single time. V gene TRBV19 combines with J gene TRBJ1-6; D perhaps matches TRBD1 (5 bases). Trimming shortened V by 7 bases and J by 3 bases, and 19 bases separated the two germline ends. CDR3 size: 17 residues. Germline assignment: CDR1 LNHDA and CDR2 SQIVND (reference sequence). CDR3 protein: CASTNVGRGGYNSPLHF. The CDR3, as DNA: TGTGCCAGTACCAACGTTGGGAGGGGAGGCTATAATTCACCCCTCCACTTT.

The V call is TRBV5-1, the J call TRBJ1-1; no clear D. V dropped 0 bases and J dropped 0 bases, with 9 bases sitting between them. Germline V gene data show CDR1 as SGHRS and CDR2 as YFSETQ. CDR3 length: 15 residues. The CDR3 loop reads CASSLDHRLNTEAFF. The CDR3 region has the DNA TGCGCCAGCAGCTTGGATCACAGATTGAACACTGAAGCTTTCTTT.